This T cell receptor (beta chain) is from a study of identifying expanded T cells in peripheral blood (dated by TCRdb to between 2018 and 2020). For the study in its entirety: Separate aliquots of the same genomic DNA pool were sequenced to produce technical replicates, and four replicates were compared in pairs.

During the collection period, no immune events, such as infections, were documented for the healthy donors. Time-dependent variance in a beta-binomial model of T-cell clone differential abundance was calibrated using healthy-donor blood repertoires as a training cohort. The training cohort included around 10 healthy donors, of whom 3 were female and 7 were male. Donor ages ranged from 29 to 64 years, with an average of around 45 years. Whole blood was collected from each healthy donor at three time points spaced approximately 2 weeks apart and obtained from a commercial supplier. For immunosequencing, genomic DNA was extracted from whole blood that had not been sorted. The CDR3 numbers 14 residues from cysteine through phenylalanine. Only CDR3 DNA is held: 42 bases, read in frame from base 1. Trimming takes 1 base from V and 5 bases from J, and the germline ends sit 10 bases apart. Sequences LNHNV (CDR1) and YYDKDF (CDR2) are obtained from the germline V gene (reference sequence).

TCRbeta CDR3 regions were profiled by bias-controlled multiplex PCR amplification of genomic DNA with the immunoSEQ Assay. In the original analysis: To quantify the absolute abundance of each unique TCRbeta CDR3 region, the sequences were collapsed and filtered. Two models were used to test differential abundance: a binomial model (Fisher-equivalent) and a beta-binomial model that adds time-dependent variance fitted from healthy donors. Clones with fewer than 5 combined templates were removed, and differential abundance was called for clones with a Benjamini-Hochberg FDR below 0.01. Beta-binomial variance was modeled as a function of total template count across the two samples using the form v = (b*log(k)+a)^2. The clones in this table, taken by TCRdb from immuneACCESS, are in-frame only. Not every clone is retained; where verified, under half of the shortfall comes from an unresolved V gene, and the cause of the rest is unknown. V, J and clone size derive from that table, while D and trimming were established from the DNA sequence. A total of tens of thousands of clones appear in this sample, roughly 86% of them only once. Roughly 4.8% of the sample comes from the top ten.

General findings and caveats noted by the study authors: The beta-binomial model significantly reduced the number of clones called differentially abundant and the false-positive rate across all healthy-donor time intervals. The binomial model flagged around 1.2 differentially abundant clones between technical replicates but around 15 over around two weeks and 19 over approximately four weeks. It was expected by the authors that biological variance in healthy repertoires might increase further over much longer intervals, such as months to years. Across all healthy donors, variance in clone template counts between approximately two-week samples was found to increase significantly with total template count.

As for this clone: Its binding antigen is unknown. No base quality information exists; no much larger clone differs at one position.

Sequencing was performed on blood. The chain joins TRBV15 to TRBJ2-3; TRBD1 is possibly the D segment (5 matching bases). The TCR originated in a person between 18 and 70 years old in good health. The CDR3 loop reads CATSRGRVGDTQYF. The DNA sequence is TGTGCCACCAGCAGAGGCAGGGTTGGAGATACGCAGTATTTT.